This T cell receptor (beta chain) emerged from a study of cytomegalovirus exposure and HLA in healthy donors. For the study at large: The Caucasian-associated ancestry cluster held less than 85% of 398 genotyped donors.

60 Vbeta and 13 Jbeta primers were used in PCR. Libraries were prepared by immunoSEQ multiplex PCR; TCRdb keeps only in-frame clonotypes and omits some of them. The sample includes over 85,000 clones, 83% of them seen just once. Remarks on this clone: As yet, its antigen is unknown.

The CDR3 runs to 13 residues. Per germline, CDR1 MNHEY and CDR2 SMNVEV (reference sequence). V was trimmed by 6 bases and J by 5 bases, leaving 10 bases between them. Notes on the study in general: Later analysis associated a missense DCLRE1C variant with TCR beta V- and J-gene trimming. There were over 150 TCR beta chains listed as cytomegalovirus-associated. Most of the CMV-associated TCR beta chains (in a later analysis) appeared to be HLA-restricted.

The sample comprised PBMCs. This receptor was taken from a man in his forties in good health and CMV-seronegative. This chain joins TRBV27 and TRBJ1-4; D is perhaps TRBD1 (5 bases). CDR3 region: CASSRDRNEKLFF. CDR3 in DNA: TGTGCCAGCAGCAGGGATCGCAATGAAAAACTGTTTTTT.